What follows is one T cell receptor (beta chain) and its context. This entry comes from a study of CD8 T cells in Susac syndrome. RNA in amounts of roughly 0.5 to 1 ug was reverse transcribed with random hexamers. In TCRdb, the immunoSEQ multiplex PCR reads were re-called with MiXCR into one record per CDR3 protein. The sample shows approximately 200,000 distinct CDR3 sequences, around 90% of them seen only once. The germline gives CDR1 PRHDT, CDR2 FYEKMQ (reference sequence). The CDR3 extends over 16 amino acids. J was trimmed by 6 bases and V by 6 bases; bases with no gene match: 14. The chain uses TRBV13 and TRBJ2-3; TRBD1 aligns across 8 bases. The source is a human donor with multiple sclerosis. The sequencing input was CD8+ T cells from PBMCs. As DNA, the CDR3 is TGTGCCAGCAGTAATTGGGTCTCAGGGGGCAGCGATACGCAGTATTTT. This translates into CASSNWVSGGSDTQYF.